This TCR beta chain was retrieved from a study of shared T cell receptors in the human thymus. Data came from immunoSEQ multiplex PCR; TCRdb stores just in-frame clones and leaves some out. The data hold hundreds of thousands of clones, with roughly 88% observed a single time. V lost 4 bases, J lost 4 bases, and 8 bases stayed unmatched. The CDR3 is 16 amino acids. Germline V gene lookup returns CDR1 SGHDN and CDR2 FVKESK. This same sample was also taken into another study, of human thymus T cells. According to that study: V and J gene usage appeared biased in thymic and blood repertoires.

This clonotype was sampled from a boy under three years old with a congenital heart defect. The rearrangement links TRBV14 to TRBJ2-5; 11 nucleotides agree with TRBD1. Sample: thymocytes. In nucleotides, the CDR3 is TGTGCCAGCAGCCCTGGACAGGGGGCGCGTGGAGAGACCCAGTACTTC. Translation: CASSPGQGARGETQYF.